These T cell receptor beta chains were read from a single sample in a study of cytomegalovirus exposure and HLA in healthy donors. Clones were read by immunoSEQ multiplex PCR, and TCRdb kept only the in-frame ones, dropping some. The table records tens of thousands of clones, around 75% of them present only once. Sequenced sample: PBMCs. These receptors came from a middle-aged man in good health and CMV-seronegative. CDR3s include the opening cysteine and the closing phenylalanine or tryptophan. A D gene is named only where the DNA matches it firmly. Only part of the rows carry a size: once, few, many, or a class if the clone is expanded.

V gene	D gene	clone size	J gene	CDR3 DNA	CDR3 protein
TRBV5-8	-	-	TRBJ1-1	TGTGCCAGCAGCGGTAGACTGGTGTCCCTTTTGGGCACTGAAGCTTTCTTT	CASSGRLVSLLGTEAFF
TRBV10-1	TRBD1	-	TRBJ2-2	TGCGCCAGCAGTGGACTACCGGGACAGGGGAACACCGGGGAGCTGTTTTTT	CASSGLPGQGNTGELFF
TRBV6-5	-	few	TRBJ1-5	TGTGCCAGCAGTTCCATAGGAGGACAGCCCCAGCATTTT	CASSSIGGQPQHF
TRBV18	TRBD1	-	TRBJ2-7	TGTGCCAGCTCCCCCGGGACAGGGGTCTACGAGCAGTACTTC	CASSPGTGVYEQYF
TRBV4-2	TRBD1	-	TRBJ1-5	TGTGCCAGCAGCCAAGTTTGGGACAGGGATCAGCCCCAGCATTTT	CASSQVWDRDQPQHF
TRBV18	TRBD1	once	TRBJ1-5	TGTGCCAGCTCACTCGACAGGGGGAGCAATCAGCCCCAGCATTTT	CASSLDRGSNQPQHF
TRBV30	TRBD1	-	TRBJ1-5	TGTGCCTGGGAAACAGGGGGCAATCAGCCCCAGCATTTT	CAWETGGNQPQHF
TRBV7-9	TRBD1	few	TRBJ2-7	TGTGCCAGCAGCTCGACAGGGGATGAGCAGTACTTC	CASSSTGDEQYF
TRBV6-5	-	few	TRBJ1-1	TGTGCCAGCAGTTCTCAGCGTGAAGCTTTCTTT	CASSSQREAFF
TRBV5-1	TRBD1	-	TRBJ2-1	TGCGCCAGCAGCCCCGGGACAGGGGGCCATGAGCAGTTCTTC	CASSPGTGGHEQFF
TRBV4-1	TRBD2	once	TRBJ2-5	TGCGCCAGCAATATAGCGGCGGGAGGGCCGGCAGAGACCCAGTACTTC	CASNIAAGGPAETQYF
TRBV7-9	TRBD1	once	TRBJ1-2	TGTGCCAGCAGCTTACTCAGGGGGCGAGCCCCTCACTATGGCTACACCTTC	CASSLLRGRAPHYGYTF
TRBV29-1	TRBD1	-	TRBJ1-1	TGCAGCGGTCGGACAGGGTTGACCACTGAAGCTTTCTTT	CSGRTGLTTEAFF
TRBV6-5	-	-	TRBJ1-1	TGTGCCAGTAAGAATCGGGGAATGAACACTGAAGCTTTCTTT	CASKNRGMNTEAFF
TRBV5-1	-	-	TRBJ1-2	TGCGCCAGCAGCTTGGGACGACACGCTAACTATGGCTACACCTTC	CASSLGRHANYGYTF
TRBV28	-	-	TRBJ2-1	TGTGCCAGCAGTGCGTACCTCACAGGGTATGGTGAGCAGTTCTTC	CASSAYLTGYGEQFF
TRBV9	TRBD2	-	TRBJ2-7	TGTGCCAGCAGCAAACGGGACTACCAAACCTACGAGCAGTACTTC	CASSKRDYQTYEQYF
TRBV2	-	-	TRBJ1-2	TGTGCCAGCAGAGAAGAGGACAGACCTAACTATGGCTACACCTTC	CASREEDRPNYGYTF
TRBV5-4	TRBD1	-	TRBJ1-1	TGTGCCAGCAGCTCCCGGGACAGGGGGACTGAAGCTTTCTTT	CASSSRDRGTEAFF
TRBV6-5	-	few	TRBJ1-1	TGTGCCAGCAGTTACATCTCGAGGGAGAACACTGAAGCTTTCTTT	CASSYISRENTEAFF
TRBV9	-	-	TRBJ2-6	TGTGCCAGCAGCGCGAGCCTTAACGTCCTGACTTTC	CASSASLNVLTF
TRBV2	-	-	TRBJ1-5	TGTGCCAGCAGTGAAGGGGGCTGGAATCAGCCCCAGCATTTT	CASSEGGWNQPQHF
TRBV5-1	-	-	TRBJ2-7	TGCGCCAGCAGCTTGGACGAGACAGCCTACGAGCAGTACTTC	CASSLDETAYEQYF
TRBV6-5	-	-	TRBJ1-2	TGTGCCAGCAGTTCAGGACTGTTTAACTATGGCTACACCTTC	CASSSGLFNYGYTF
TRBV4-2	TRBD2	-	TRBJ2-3	TGTGCCAGCAGCCAAGATTCGACTAGCGGATCCACAGATACGCAGTATTTT	CASSQDSTSGSTDTQYF
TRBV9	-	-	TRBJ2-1	TGTGCCAGCAGCCCCCTCCCCCGGGGCTACAATGAGCAGTTCTTC	CASSPLPRGYNEQFF
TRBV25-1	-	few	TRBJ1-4	TGTGCCAGCAGTGATTCGAGGGAGGTGGGAGAAAAACTGTTTTTT	CASSDSREVGEKLFF
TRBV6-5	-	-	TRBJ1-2	TGTGCCAGCAGTTACAGGACGGACTCCTTGGGAGGCTACACCTTC	CASSYRTDSLGGYTF
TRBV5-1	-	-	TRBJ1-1	TGCGCCAGCAGCCTACAGGTCTCGGGCACTGAAGCTTTCTTT	CASSLQVSGTEAFF
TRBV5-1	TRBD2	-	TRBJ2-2	TGCGCCAGCAGCTTGGTTGGGACTAGCGGGAGAGGCACCGGGGAGCTGTTTTTT	CASSLVGTSGRGTGELFF
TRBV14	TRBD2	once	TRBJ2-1	TGTGCCAGCAGCCAAGAAAATCCTAGCGGGGGAAAGCAGTTCTTC	CASSQENPSGGKQFF
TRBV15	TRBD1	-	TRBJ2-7	TGTGCCACCAGCAGATCCGGGACAGGGTTCTACGAGCAGTACTTC	CATSRSGTGFYEQYF
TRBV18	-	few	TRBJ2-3	TGTGCCAGCTCACCACCTTTATCTTCGCTAGAAACGCAGTATTTT	CASSPPLSSLETQYF
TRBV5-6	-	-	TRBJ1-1	TGTGCCAGCAGCCGGGGGGCCGAAGCTTTCTTT	CASSRGAEAFF
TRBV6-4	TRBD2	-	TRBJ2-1	TGTGCCAGCAGTGACTCGATAACTAGCGGGAGCAATGAGCAGTTCTTC	CASSDSITSGSNEQFF
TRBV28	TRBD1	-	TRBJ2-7	TGTGCCAGCAGTGACAGGGGGCCCAACGAGCAGTACTTC	CASSDRGPNEQYF
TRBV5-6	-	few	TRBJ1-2	TGTGCCAGCAGCGCGCCGCTTTATGATGGCTACACCTTC	CASSAPLYDGYTF
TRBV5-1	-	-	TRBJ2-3	TGCGCCAGCAGCACCGGGACTCCCGGTACGCAGTATTTT	CASSTGTPGTQYF
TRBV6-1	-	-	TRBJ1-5	TGTGCCAGCATGATCGGGTCCTATCAGCCCCAGCATTTT	CASMIGSYQPQHF
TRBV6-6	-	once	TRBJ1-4	TGTGCCAGCAGCCCGAAGGGAGGGGCAACGAGTGAAAAACTGTTTTTT	CASSPKGGATSEKLFF
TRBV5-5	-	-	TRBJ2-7	TGTGCCAGCAGCTTGTGGGACGGGAGTTACGAGCAGTACTTC	CASSLWDGSYEQYF
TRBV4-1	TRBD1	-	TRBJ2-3	TGCGCCAGCAGCCAGAGACAGGGTGGCGTAGATACGCAGTATTTT	CASSQRQGGVDTQYF
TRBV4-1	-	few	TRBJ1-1	TGCGCCAGCAGCCAATCCGGTTGGACTGAAGCTTTCTTT	CASSQSGWTEAFF